A selection of T cell receptor beta chains follows, all from one sample in a study of blood T cell repertoires in COVID-19. TCRdb's table, derived via immunoSEQ multiplex PCR, lists solely in-frame clones and lacks some. The data contain more than 250,000 clones, about 88% of them seen just once; the ten biggest clones take up around 3.6%. Sequenced input: peripheral blood. The origin of the receptors is a man aged 18 to 29 with active or convalescent COVID-19. Each CDR3 is given with its conserved first and last residue. A D gene is named only where the DNA matches it firmly. Rows give clone size only sometimes, using once, few, many, or a class for an expanded clone.

j_call,cdr3_length,v_call,clone_size,d_call,cdr3_nt,cdr3_aa
TRBJ2-3,15,TRBV4-3,NA,NA,TGCGCCAGCAGCCAAGGTGTAGCGTCCACAGATACGCAGTATTTT,CASSQGVASTDTQYF
TRBJ1-5,13,TRBV9,NA,NA,TGTGCCAGCAGCCCCCATAGCAATCAGCCCCAGCATTTT,CASSPHSNQPQHF
TRBJ1-6,14,TRBV21-1,NA,NA,TGTGCTAGGACAGTTTGCTCCTATAATTCACCCCTCCACTTT,CARTVCSYNSPLHF
TRBJ2-1,13,TRBV12-5,NA,NA,TGTGCTAGTGGGGGGCGGCTATACAATGAGCAGTTCTTC,CASGGRLYNEQFF
TRBJ2-3,12,TRBV12-3/TRBV12-4,NA,NA,TGTGCCAGCAGCCTAGACACAGATACGCAGTATTTT,CASSLDTDTQYF
TRBJ2-7,14,TRBV29-1,NA,TRBD1,TGCAGCGTTGAGGCCGGGACAGGGTCGAGTGAGCAGTACTTC,CSVEAGTGSSEQYF
TRBJ2-2,16,TRBV5-1,NA,NA,TGCGCCAGCAGCTTGTATGAGACTACTGACCTCGGGGAGCTGTTTTTT,CASSLYETTDLGELFF
TRBJ2-2,13,TRBV7-9,NA,NA,TGTGCCAGCAGGGCTAGGTCCACCGGGGAGCTGTTTTTT,CASRARSTGELFF
TRBJ2-7,13,TRBV6-5,NA,NA,TGTGCCAGCAGTTACGGGGCAGTCTCCGAGCAGTACTTC,CASSYGAVSEQYF
TRBJ2-1,12,TRBV19,NA,NA,TGTGCCAGTAGCATGGTGGGAGGAAGAAAGTTCTTC,CASSMVGGRKFF
TRBJ2-7,15,TRBV4-3,NA,TRBD2,TGCGCCAGCAGCCAAGATAGCGGGAGTGGATACGAGCAGTACTTC,CASSQDSGSGYEQYF
TRBJ1-1,16,TRBV11-2,NA,TRBD1,TGTGCCAGCAGCCCAGGGGGTGGGGCGGGTAGCACTGAAGCTTTCTTT,CASSPGGGAGSTEAFF
TRBJ2-3,12,TRBV6-5,NA,NA,TGTGCCAGCAGTTCTATTACAGATACGCAGTATTTT,CASSSITDTQYF
TRBJ2-3,15,TRBV9,NA,TRBD2,TGTGCCAGCAGCGTAGGTAGCAGCGGGGGATCTACGCAGTATTTT,CASSVGSSGGSTQYF
TRBJ1-2,13,TRBV30,NA,NA,TGTGCCTGGAGGGCCACATCTGTCTATGGCTACACCTTC,CAWRATSVYGYTF
TRBJ2-7,17,TRBV5-5,NA,TRBD1,TGTGCCAGCAGCTTGTCTTCGTTCCTGACAGGGGGAGACGAGCAGTACTTC,CASSLSSFLTGGDEQYF
TRBJ2-1,17,TRBV3-1/TRBV3-2,NA,NA,TGTGCCAGCAGCCAAGGAGCCCAGCCCGGGGGTTCCAATGAGCAGTTCTTC,CASSQGAQPGGSNEQFF
TRBJ1-5,18,TRBV28,NA,TRBD1,TGTGCCAGCATAGGGACAGGGGTTACCCTCTATAGCAATCAGCCCCAGCATTTT,CASIGTGVTLYSNQPQHF
TRBJ1-2,13,TRBV7-9,NA,NA,TGTGCCAGCAGCCTCGACCCCGGGTCCCTCTACACCTTC,CASSLDPGSLYTF
TRBJ2-7,12,TRBV14,NA,NA,TGTGCCAGCAGCCAATATGTATCCGAGCAGTACTTC,CASSQYVSEQYF
TRBJ2-7,15,TRBV3-1/TRBV3-2,NA,NA,TGTGCCAGCAGCCAAGTAGGACAGCACTCCTACGAGCAGTACTTC,CASSQVGQHSYEQYF
TRBJ2-1,16,TRBV6-5,few,TRBD1,TGTGCCAGCAGTTCTGTTCCCGGGACAGGGGTTAATGAGCAGTTCTTC,CASSSVPGTGVNEQFF
TRBJ1-2,14,TRBV28,NA,TRBD1,TGTGCCAGCAGTTCGGGACAGACTATCGCAGGCTACACCTTC,CASSSGQTIAGYTF
TRBJ2-7,15,TRBV5-1,NA,NA,TGCGCCAGCAGGCACCGTCAGGATAACTCCTACGAGCAGTACTTC,CASRHRQDNSYEQYF
TRBJ2-5,14,TRBV29-1,NA,TRBD2,TGCAGCGGCGCCGGGACTAGCGGCCAAGAGACCCAGTACTTC,CSGAGTSGQETQYF
TRBJ2-7,11,TRBV2,few,NA,TGTGCCAGCTCCACTAGCTCCGAGCAGTACTTC,CASSTSSEQYF
TRBJ2-1,15,TRBV5-4,NA,TRBD2,TGTGCCAGCAGCTCGGCTAGCGGCTCCTACAATGAGCAGTTCTTC,CASSSASGSYNEQFF
TRBJ1-4,13,TRBV2,NA,NA,TGTGCCAGCAGTGAACAGATTAATGAAAAACTGTTTTTT,CASSEQINEKLFF
TRBJ1-5,13,TRBV18,many,NA,TGTGCCAGCTGTGCTGGGGGCGATCAGCCCCAGCATTTT,CASCAGGDQPQHF
TRBJ2-3,15,TRBV6-5,NA,NA,TGTGCCAGCAGTTACTCGGCGGGAAACACAGATACGCAGTATTTT,CASSYSAGNTDTQYF
TRBJ1-6,13,TRBV2,few,NA,TGTGCCAGCAGTGAAGGGCGGCAATCACCCCTCCACTTT,CASSEGRQSPLHF
TRBJ1-3,16,TRBV24-1,once,TRBD1,TGTGCCACCAGTGACCCCGGGACAGGGGCTGGAAACACCATATATTTT,CATSDPGTGAGNTIYF
TRBJ1-3,15,TRBV4-2,NA,TRBD1,TGTGCCAGCAGCCAAAGGGGGCCTCCTGGAAACACCATATATTTT,CASSQRGPPGNTIYF
TRBJ1-2,14,TRBV9,NA,TRBD1,TGTGCCAGCAGCGTTGAGGGACAGATCTATGGCTACACCTTC,CASSVEGQIYGYTF
TRBJ2-5,15,TRBV2,NA,NA,TGTGCCAGCAGTAGAGAGTCTTCCCAGGGGGAGACCCAGTACTTC,CASSRESSQGETQYF
TRBJ2-4,16,TRBV2,NA,NA,TGTGCCAGCAGTGAAGCACTAGTAGGGGCCAAAAACATTCAGTACTTC,CASSEALVGAKNIQYF
TRBJ1-5,13,TRBV2,NA,NA,TGTGCCAGCAAGGACACCCTTAATCAGCCCCAGCATTTT,CASKDTLNQPQHF
TRBJ1-2,19,TRBV7-2,NA,TRBD1,TGTGCCAGCAGCTCAAACCGGGACAGGGGAGTTTTGTTCGGCTATGGCTACACCTTC,CASSSNRDRGVLFGYGYTF
TRBJ2-1,14,TRBV5-1,NA,NA,TGCGCCAGCAGCTCGCTAGGACTAAGAGTAGTGCAGTTCTTC,CASSSLGLRVVQFF
TRBJ1-5,14,TRBV24-1,NA,NA,TGTGCCACCAGTGATTTGGAGAGCAATCAGCCCCAGCATTTT,CATSDLESNQPQHF
TRBJ1-2,13,TRBV2,NA,TRBD1,TGTGCCAGCAGTTGGACAGGGAACTATGGCTACACCTTC,CASSWTGNYGYTF
TRBJ1-5,13,TRBV12-3/TRBV12-4,NA,TRBD1,TGTGCCAGCCGGGACAGGGTTAATCAGCCCCAGCATTTT,CASRDRVNQPQHF
TRBJ2-1,13,TRBV27,NA,NA,TGTGCCAGCACGGCGGTCCCTCGTGGTGAGCAGTTCTTC,CASTAVPRGEQFF
TRBJ2-7,14,TRBV11-1,NA,NA,TGTGCCAGCAGCTTAGTCGCGTACGGGGTCGAGCAGTACTTC,CASSLVAYGVEQYF
TRBJ1-2,13,TRBV12-3/TRBV12-4,NA,TRBD1,TGTGCCAGCAGAATGGACAGGGAGTATGGCTACACCTTC,CASRMDREYGYTF
TRBJ1-4,14,TRBV3-1/TRBV3-2,NA,TRBD1,TGTGCCAGCAGCCATGGGGACAGCAATGAAAAACTGTTTTTT,CASSHGDSNEKLFF